This T cell receptor (beta chain) is drawn from a study of T cells expressing NK-cell markers. Study in general: Sorted CD3+CD56+NKG2C+, CD3+CD56+NKG2C- and CD3+CD56-NKG2C+ T-cell subsets were beta-chain profiled.

With respect to this clonotype: What it binds is not known.

General study results and limits: Several donors likewise had their CD3+CD56-NKG2C+ fraction led by these clonotypes.

TCRdb reprocessed the 5' RACE reads and keeps a single row for each CDR3 protein, giving no DNA. The data show about 160,000 distinct CDR3 sequences, and the top ten clones hold less than 20%. This CDR3 region has 17 residues. CDR1 and CDR2 from the germline V gene are SEHNR and FQNEAQ (reference sequence). V gene TRBV7-9 combines with J gene TRBJ2-1; TCRdb's D gene call, TRBD1, goes unchecked for lack of DNA. Sequenced material: blood T cells: a sorted CD56 or NKG2C T cell subset, CD4+ or CD8+ T cells, or bulk PBMC T cells (not recorded which). This TCR derives from a woman aged 18 to 69 in good health. CDR3 sequence: CASSSDRDHWAYNEQFF.